The source of this TCR beta chain is a study of blood T cell repertoires in COVID-19. Study overall: From the United States, Italy and Spain came samples of acute and convalescent COVID-19. PBMCs, B-cell-depleted T cells, or T cells were the source of the cDNA or gDNA that made up the material.

CDR3 length: 13 amino acids. Deletions cut 7 bases from V and 2 bases from J, with 12 bases between. Germline assignment: CDR1 MDHEN and CDR2 SYDVKM. This clone has only a few counts. Original handling: Reference gene primer amplification yielded estimated nucleated cell counts. The assay was immunoSEQ multiplex PCR, and TCRdb's table has in-frame clones only and misses some. Clone size and the V and J calls come from that table; the DNA yielded D and trimming. The sample includes about 190,000 clones, about 88% of them seen just once. Sequencing input: peripheral blood. This clonotype originated in a human donor in a cohort sampled during active COVID-19. The chain has TRBV28 and TRBJ2-7, with D hard to call. CDR3 sequence: CASNRITPYEQYF. CDR3 in DNA: TGTGCCAGCAACAGAATAACCCCCTACGAGCAGTACTTC.